The present entry profiles one T cell receptor (beta chain) with its context. The data derive from a study of response to subunit inactivated influenza vaccine. CDR1 is DFQATT and CDR2 is SNEGSKA in the germline V gene (reference sequence). This CDR3 has 15 amino acids. J lost 2 bases, V lost 5 bases, and 9 bases had no gene match. TCRdb reprocessed the RT-PCR reads with MiXCR, giving one entry per CDR3 protein. Of around 540,000 distinct CDR3 sequences in the sample, 12% were seen once. Sequenced material: PBMCs from blood, taken on the day of vaccination. This chain connects TRBV20-1 to TRBJ2-1, with 7 bases fitting TRBD2. This clonotype was obtained from a man between 50 and 59 years old who received an inactivated influenza vaccine. DNA of the CDR3: TGCAGTGCTGCCCCCTGGACTAGACCCTACAATGAGCAGTTCTTC. Its protein product is CSAAPWTRPYNEQFF.